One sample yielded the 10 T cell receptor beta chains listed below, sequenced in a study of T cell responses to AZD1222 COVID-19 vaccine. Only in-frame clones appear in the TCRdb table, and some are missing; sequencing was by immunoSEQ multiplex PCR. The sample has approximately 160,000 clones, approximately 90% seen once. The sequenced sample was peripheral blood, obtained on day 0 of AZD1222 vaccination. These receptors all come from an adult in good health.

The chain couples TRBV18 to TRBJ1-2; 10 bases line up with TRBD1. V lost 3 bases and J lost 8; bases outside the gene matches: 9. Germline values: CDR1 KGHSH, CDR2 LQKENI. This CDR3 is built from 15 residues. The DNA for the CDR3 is TGTGCCAGCTCACCTATAGGGGGACAGGGGTCCGGCTACACCTTC. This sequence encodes CASSPIGGQGSGYTF.

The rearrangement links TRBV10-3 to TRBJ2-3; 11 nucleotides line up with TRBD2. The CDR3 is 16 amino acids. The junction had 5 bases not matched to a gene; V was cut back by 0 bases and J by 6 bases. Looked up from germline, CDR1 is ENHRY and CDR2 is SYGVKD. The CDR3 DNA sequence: TGTGCCATCAGTGAGTCCCTCCTAGCGGGAGGTGATACGCAGTATTTT. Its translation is CAISESLLAGGDTQYF.

The CDR3 loop reads CASSPTATPNQPQHF. Written as DNA, the CDR3 is TGTGCCAGCTCCCCCACTGCCACTCCCAATCAGCCCCAGCATTTT. The J gene is TRBJ1-5, the V gene TRBV18; D gene ambiguous. Trimming removed 6 bases at V and 3 bases at J, with 15 bases between. This CDR3 contains 15 residues. Germline V gene sequence: CDR1 KGHSH, CDR2 LQKENI.

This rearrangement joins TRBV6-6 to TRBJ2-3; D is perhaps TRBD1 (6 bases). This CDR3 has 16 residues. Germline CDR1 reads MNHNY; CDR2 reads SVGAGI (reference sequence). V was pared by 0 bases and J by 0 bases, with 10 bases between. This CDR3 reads CASSYSDRSSTDTQYF. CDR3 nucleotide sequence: TGTGCCAGCAGTTACTCTGACAGGTCTAGCACAGATACGCAGTATTTT.

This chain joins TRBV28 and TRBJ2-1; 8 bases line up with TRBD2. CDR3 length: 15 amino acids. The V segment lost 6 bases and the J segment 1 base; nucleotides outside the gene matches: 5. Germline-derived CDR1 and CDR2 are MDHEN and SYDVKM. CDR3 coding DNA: TGTGCCAGCAGACTTAGCGGGATTTCCTACAATGAGCAGTTCTTC. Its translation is CASRLSGISYNEQFF.

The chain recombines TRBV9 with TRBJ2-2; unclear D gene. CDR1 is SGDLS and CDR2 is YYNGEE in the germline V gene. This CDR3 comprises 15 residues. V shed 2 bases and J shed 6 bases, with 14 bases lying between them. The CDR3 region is CASSVGTNNAGELFF. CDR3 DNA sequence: TGTGCCAGCAGCGTCGGAACAAATAACGCCGGGGAGCTGTTTTTT.

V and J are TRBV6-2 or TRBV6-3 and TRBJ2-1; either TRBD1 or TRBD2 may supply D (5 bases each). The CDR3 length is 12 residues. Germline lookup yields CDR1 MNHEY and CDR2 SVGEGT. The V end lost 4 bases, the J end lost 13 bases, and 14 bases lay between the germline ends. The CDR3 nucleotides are TGTGCCAGCAGTTCCTGGGCAGGGAGACAGTTCTTC. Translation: CASSSWAGRQFF.

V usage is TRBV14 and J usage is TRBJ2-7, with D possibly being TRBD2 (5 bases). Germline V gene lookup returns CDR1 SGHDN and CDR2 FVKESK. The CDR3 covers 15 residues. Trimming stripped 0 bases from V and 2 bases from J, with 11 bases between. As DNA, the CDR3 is TGTGCCAGCAGCCAAGATCCGGACGGGACCTACGAGCAGTACTTC. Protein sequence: CASSQDPDGTYEQYF.

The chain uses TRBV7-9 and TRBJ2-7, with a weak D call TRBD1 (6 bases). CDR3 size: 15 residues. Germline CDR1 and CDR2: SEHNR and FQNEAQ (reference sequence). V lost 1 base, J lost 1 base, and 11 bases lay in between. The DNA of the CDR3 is TGTGCCAGCAGCTTAGGGGACACGGCATCCTACGAGCAGTACTTC. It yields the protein CASSLGDTASYEQYF.

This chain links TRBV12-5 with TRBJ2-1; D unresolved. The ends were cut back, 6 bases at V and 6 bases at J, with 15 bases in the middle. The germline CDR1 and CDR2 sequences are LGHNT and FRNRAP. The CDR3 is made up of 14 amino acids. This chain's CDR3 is CASGTARSGNEQFF. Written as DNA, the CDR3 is TGTGCTAGTGGCACCGCTCGGTCAGGCAATGAGCAGTTCTTC.